The rows below give T cell receptor beta chains drawn from one sample of a study of regulatory T cells in long-lasting Graves disease. TCRdb itself ran the multiplex PCR reads through MiXCR, one entry per CDR3 protein. Of 450,000 to 600,000 distinct CDR3 sequences listed, 15% to 20% were seen once; the top ten hold 12%. This sample was also put to use in a study of T cells in Graves' hyperthyroidism and ophthalmopathy.

Sequencing was performed on peripheral blood mononuclear cells (PBMCs), taken at new diagnosis, from a patient treated with antithyroid drugs. Receptors originate from a man in his forties with Graves disease. The CDR3 runs from the conserved cysteine through the conserved F or W. The D gene is left open where the match is weak. Clone size is shown for a subset of rows, as once, few, many or a class of expanded clone.

TRBJ2-1,few,.,TRBV5-1,TGCGCCAGCAGCTTGGCCAGGAGTAGCGGCCATGAGCAGTTCTTC,CASSLARSSGHEQFF
TRBJ2-1,.,TRBD2,TRBV12-3/TRBV12-4,TGTGCCAGCACTCCAGGGACTAGCGGAGGGTTCAATGAGCAGTTCTTC,CASTPGTSGGFNEQFF
TRBJ2-5,many,.,TRBV28,TGTGCCAGCAGTTTGGGCAGGGAAGGGACCCAGTACTTC,CASSLGREGTQYF
TRBJ2-5,.,.,TRBV12-3/TRBV12-4,TGTGCCACTAAGGGTTTGGGCGAGACCCAGTACTTC,CATKGLGETQYF
TRBJ2-1,many,TRBD2,TRBV3-1,TGTGCCAGCAGCCTGACGATTGGGCTAGCGGGAGGGAAATACGGGAACAATGAGCAGTTCTTC,CASSLTIGLAGGKYGNNEQFF
TRBJ1-5,few,.,TRBV6-1,TGTGCCAGCAGCCTAACACAGGGTATCAGGCAGCCCCAGCATTTT,CASSLTQGIRQPQHF
TRBJ2-7,many,.,TRBV30,TGTGCCTGGAGTCAAAGGGACGAGCAGTACTTC,CAWSQRDEQYF
TRBJ2-3,many,.,TRBV5-8,TGTGCCAGCAGCTTAAAGGGAAGATGGACCAGGGGTGAAGATACGCAGTATTTT,CASSLKGRWTRGEDTQYF
TRBJ2-5,many,TRBD1,TRBV28,TGTGCCAGCAGTTTACAACAGGGGAACCAAGAGACCCAGTACTTC,CASSLQQGNQETQYF
TRBJ2-7,.,TRBD2,TRBV11-2,TGTGCCAGCAGCTTAGCTCTAGCGGGGACCTCCTACGAGCAGTACTTC,CASSLALAGTSYEQYF